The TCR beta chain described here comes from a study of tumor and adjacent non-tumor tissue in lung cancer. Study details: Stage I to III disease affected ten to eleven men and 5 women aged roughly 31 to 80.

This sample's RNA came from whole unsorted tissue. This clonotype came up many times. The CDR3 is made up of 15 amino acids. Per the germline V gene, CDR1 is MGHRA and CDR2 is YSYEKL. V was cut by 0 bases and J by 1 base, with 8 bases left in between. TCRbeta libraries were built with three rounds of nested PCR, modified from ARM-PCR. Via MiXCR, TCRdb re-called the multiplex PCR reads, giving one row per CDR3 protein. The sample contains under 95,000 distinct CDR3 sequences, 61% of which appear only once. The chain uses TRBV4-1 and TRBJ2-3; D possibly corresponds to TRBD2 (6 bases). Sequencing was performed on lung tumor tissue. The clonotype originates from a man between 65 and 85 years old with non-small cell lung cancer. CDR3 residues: CASSQEPSGTDTQYF. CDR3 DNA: TGCGCCAGCAGCCAAGAGCCTAGCGGCACAGATACGCAGTATTTT.